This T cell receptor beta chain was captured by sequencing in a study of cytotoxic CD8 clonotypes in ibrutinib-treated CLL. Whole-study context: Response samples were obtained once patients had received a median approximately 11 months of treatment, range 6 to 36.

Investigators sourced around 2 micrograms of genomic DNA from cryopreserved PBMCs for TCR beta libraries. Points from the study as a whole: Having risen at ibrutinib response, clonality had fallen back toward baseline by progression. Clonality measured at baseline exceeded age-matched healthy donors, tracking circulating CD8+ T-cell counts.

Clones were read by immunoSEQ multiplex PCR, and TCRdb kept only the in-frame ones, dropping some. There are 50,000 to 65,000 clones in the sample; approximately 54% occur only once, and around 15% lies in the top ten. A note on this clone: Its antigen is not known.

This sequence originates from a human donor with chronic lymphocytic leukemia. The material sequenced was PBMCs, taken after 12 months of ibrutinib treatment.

CDR3 coding DNA: TGTGCCAGTAGTATGCCCCGGGTGCAGGATACGCAGTATTTT. Protein product: CASSMPRVQDTQYF. The chain combines TRBV19 with TRBJ2-3, with unresolved D. The CDR3 contains 14 residues. V was clipped by 3 bases and J by 6 bases, with 13 bases between them. Germline values: CDR1 LNHDA, CDR2 SQIVND (reference sequence).